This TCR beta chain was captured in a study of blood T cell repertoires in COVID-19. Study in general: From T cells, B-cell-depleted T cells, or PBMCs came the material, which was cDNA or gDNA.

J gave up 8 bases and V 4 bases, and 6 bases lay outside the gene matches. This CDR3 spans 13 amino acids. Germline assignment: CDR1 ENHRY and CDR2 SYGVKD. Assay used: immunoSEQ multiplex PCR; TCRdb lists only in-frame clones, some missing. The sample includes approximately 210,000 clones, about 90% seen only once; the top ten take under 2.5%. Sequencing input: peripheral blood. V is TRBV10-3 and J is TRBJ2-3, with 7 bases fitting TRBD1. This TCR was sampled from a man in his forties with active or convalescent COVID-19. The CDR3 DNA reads TGTGCCATCAGTGGGGACAGTGTAATTACGCAGTATTTT. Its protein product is CAISGDSVITQYF.